This passage covers 24 T cell receptor beta chains from one sample sequenced in a study of read filtering for tumor transcriptome and immune sequencing. From around 440 ng of RNA, a library with molecular barcoded alpha/delta and beta/gamma adaptors was made. Each CDR3 protein gets one entry after TCRdb re-called the reads with MiXCR. The data hold 90,000 to 95,000 distinct CDR3 sequences, with approximately 21% observed a single time. Material: a population of CD138-negative cells sorted from bone marrow. These receptor sequences come from a donor at least 40 years old with multiple myeloma.

This chain joins TRBV3-1 and TRBJ1-1; no clear D. This CDR3 has 11 amino acids. The germline V and J ends were trimmed by 2 bases and 6 bases, with 4 bases remaining between them. Germline V CDR1 and CDR2: LGHDT, YNNKEL (reference sequence). The CDR3 is CASSQTSEAFF. CDR3 coding DNA: TGTGCCAGCAGCCAAACCTCTGAAGCTTTCTTT.

This clonotype was recorded at least ten times. The V and J genes are TRBV7-8 and TRBJ1-1; no clear D. V was cut by 0 bases and J by 0 bases, with 5 bases left in between. This CDR3 has 14 residues. The germline V gene has CDR1 SGHVS and CDR2 FQNEAQ. The CDR3 loop is CASSLAFLNTEAFF. Written as DNA, the CDR3 is TGTGCCAGCAGCTTAGCTTTCCTGAACACTGAAGCTTTCTTT.

This clonotype was seen more than once but under ten times. A junction end diverges from the germline sequence, so it may reflect a read error. This chain joins TRBV2 and TRBJ2-3; D is unresolved. The germline CDR1 and CDR2 sequences are SNHLY and FYNNEI. The CDR3 runs to 12 residues. The CDR3 spells CASSIQKDTQSF. The CDR3 nucleotides read TGTGCCAGCAGTATCCAGAAAGATACGCAGTCTTTT.

At least ten counts were recorded for this clonotype. The chain employs TRBV20-1 and TRBJ2-1; D perhaps matches TRBD2 (6 bases). CDR1 is DFQATT and CDR2 is SNEGSKA in the germline V gene (reference sequence). The V end lost 0 bases, the J end lost 4 bases, and 13 bases lay between the germline ends. CDR3 length equals 15 residues. CDR3 coding DNA: TGCAGTGCTAGAGATTTTGCGGGGTATTACAATGAGCAGTTCTTC. Translated, it gives CSARDFAGYYNEQFF.

In this sample, this clonotype turned up a few times. For the CDR3, the DNA is TGTGCCAGCTCACCTAATCAGAGGGATCAGCCCCAGCATTTT. Translation gives CASSPNQRDQPQHF. The rearrangement links TRBV18 to TRBJ1-5, with unresolved D. The CDR3 is 14 residues long. Germline V CDR1 and CDR2: KGHSH, LQKENI. With 3 bases removed from V and 5 bases from J, the gap between germline ends came to 11 bases.

This clonotype was seen more than once but under ten times. The chain couples TRBV2 to TRBJ2-1, with D tentatively TRBD2 (6 bases). Germline CDR1 is SNHLY and CDR2 is FYNNEI. The CDR3 totals 14 residues. Trimming left V 6 bases short and J 6 bases short, with 15 bases between. CDR3 nucleotides: TGTGCCAGCAGGGGGGACTCCCTGTCCAATGAGCAGTTCTTC. Amino acid sequence: CASRGDSLSNEQFF.

This clonotype was counted ten times or more. The chain joins TRBV5-5 to TRBJ2-1, with TRBD2 identical over 14 bases. The germline CDR1 and CDR2 sequences are SGHKS and YYEKEE (reference sequence). The V segment lost 4 bases and the J segment 1 base; nucleotides outside the gene matches: 10. The CDR3 has 19 amino acids. CDR3 nucleotides: TGTGCCAGCAGCCGAGGACTAGCGGGGGGTAGACTTTCCTACAATGAGCAGTTCTTC. Protein: CASSRGLAGGRLSYNEQFF.

The rearrangement joins TRBV28 to TRBJ2-2; D is undetermined. The CDR3 spans 17 residues. V lost 3 bases to trimming and J lost 4 bases, with 18 bases between them. Germline V gene data show CDR1 as MDHEN and CDR2 as SYDVKM. The CDR3 region is CASSLSSRLTFTGELFF. CDR3 in DNA: TGTGCCAGCAGTTTGAGCTCTAGGCTAACATTCACCGGGGAGCTGTTTTTT.

This clonotype showed up many times. J is TRBJ2-1 and V is TRBV20-1; the D gene could be TRBD1 or TRBD2 (6 bases each). This CDR3 spans 12 amino acids. CDR1 DFQATT and CDR2 SNEGSKA come from the germline V gene (reference sequence). The V end lost 6 bases, the J end lost 6 bases, and 12 bases lay between the germline ends. CDR3 sequence: CSALQGGNEQFF. The CDR3 DNA reads as TGCAGTGCCTTACAGGGAGGCAATGAGCAGTTCTTC.

The rearrangement joins TRBV28 to TRBJ2-7; unclear D gene. In germline, CDR1 is MDHEN, CDR2 SYDVKM. The ends were cut back, 1 base at V and 6 bases at J, with 7 bases in the middle. The CDR3 loop spans 12 amino acids. For the CDR3, the DNA is TGTGCCAGCAGTTTATACAGAACCGAGCAGTACTTC. Translating gives CASSLYRTEQYF.

This clonotype appeared many times. The chain recombines TRBV12-3 or TRBV12-4 with TRBJ2-1, with 7 positions matching TRBD2. The CDR3 totals 17 residues. Unmatched junction bases numbered 9, after V lost 4 bases and J lost 0 bases. The CDR3 region is CASSSLKRGGSYNEQFF. The CDR3 coding sequence is TGTGCCAGCAGTTCCCTCAAGCGGGGCGGCTCCTACAATGAGCAGTTCTTC.

This clonotype was observed many times. The chain carries TRBV2 and TRBJ1-2; D gene uncertain. The germline V gene encodes CDR1 SNHLY and CDR2 FYNNEI. Between the trimmed V and J ends, which lost 7 bases and 3 bases, there was a span of 12 bases. This CDR3 comprises 13 residues. The CDR3: CASNVSPDYGYTF. The CDR3 DNA reads TGTGCCAGCAACGTCAGCCCCGACTATGGCTACACCTTC.

In regard to this clonotype: This may be a read error, as it is one base from a much larger clone. The genes are TRBV10-2 and TRBJ1-6, with TRBD1 identical over 7 bases. Germline loops: CDR1 WSHSY, CDR2 SAAADI. The CDR3 is made up of 13 amino acids. CDR3 in DNA: TGCGCCAGCTCAACACAGGGGAATTCACCCCACCACTTT. It yields the protein CASSTQGNSPHHF.

This clonotype was detected ten times or more. The chain carries TRBV7-2 and TRBJ2-4; D may match TRBD1 or TRBD2 (5 bases each). Trimming shortened V by 3 bases and J by 5 bases, and 20 bases separated the two germline ends. Germline V gene lookup returns CDR1 SGHTA and CDR2 FQGNSA. CDR3 length: 17 residues. CDR3 sequence reads: CASSFSLGAGTQNIQYF. The CDR3, as DNA: TGTGCCAGCAGCTTTTCACTGGGTGCAGGGACCCAAAACATTCAGTACTTC.

Details on this clonotype: A read error may be the cause here, since a much bigger clone is one base away. V and J are TRBV5-1 and TRBJ1-4, with 8 bases identical to TRBD1. The CDR3 extends over 15 amino acids. Germline CDR1 and CDR2: SGHRS and YFSETQ. CDR3 coding DNA: TGCGCCAGCAGCTCCAATCAGGGGGCCTATGAAAGACTGTTTTTT. Its translation: CASSSNQGAYERLFF.

This clonotype was seen repeatedly, ten times or more. V usage is TRBV28 and J usage is TRBJ2-3; 10 positions match TRBD1. The CDR3 runs to 17 residues. Germline V gene sequence: CDR1 MDHEN, CDR2 SYDVKM. V dropped 2 bases and J dropped 1; count of bases not matched to a gene: 6. CDR3 bases: TGTGCCAGCAGTTTAGTTTATGGGACAGGGGGCACAGATACGCAGTATTTT. The encoded protein is CASSLVYGTGGTDTQYF.

V and J are TRBV7-2 and TRBJ2-3; a weak D match, TRBD1 (6 bases). Trimming took 3 bases from V and 2 from J, leaving 12 bases between them. The CDR3 spans 15 residues. Germline assignment: CDR1 SGHTA and CDR2 FQGNSA. CDR3 region: CASSLGQGNTDTQYF. The DNA of the CDR3 is TGTGCCAGCAGCTTGGGTCAGGGGAACACAGATACGCAGTATTTT.

This clonotype occurred many times. J is TRBJ1-1 and V is TRBV5-1; D not resolved. Germline V gene data show CDR1 as SGHRS and CDR2 as YFSETQ. This CDR3 has 12 residues. Trimming cost V 3 bases and J 7 bases, with 10 bases left between them. CDR3: CASSSDGLEAFF. CDR3 DNA: TGCGCCAGCAGCTCCGACGGACTTGAAGCTTTCTTT.

The rearrangement links TRBV12-3 or TRBV12-4 to TRBJ2-2; possibly TRBD1 for D (6 bases). V lost 4 bases and J 5 bases, leaving 17 bases between the germline ends. The CDR3 runs to 16 residues. The CDR3 DNA reads as TGTGCCAGCAGTTCCGCCCAGGGGCACGAAACCGGGGAGCTGTTTTTT. Amino acid sequence: CASSSAQGHETGELFF.

This clonotype appeared once. One end of the junction varies from germline; a read error may be responsible. This rearrangement joins TRBV6-5 to TRBJ1-1, with D perhaps matching TRBD1 (5 bases). The CDR3 runs to 13 residues. The germline CDR1 and CDR2 sequences are MNHEY and SVGAGI. CDR3 nucleotides: TGTGCCGGCAGCCAGCAGGGCAGCACTGAAGCCTTCTTT. The encoded protein is CAGSQQGSTEAFF.

The V call is TRBV7-2, the J call TRBJ1-1, with D possibly being TRBD1 (5 bases). The germline V gene encodes CDR1 SGHTA and CDR2 FQGNSA. The CDR3 spans 15 residues. V was cut by 5 bases and J by 0 bases, with 13 bases left in between. The CDR3 protein is CASSVNRIMNTEAFF. DNA of the CDR3: TGTGCCAGCAGCGTCAACAGGATAATGAACACTGAAGCTTTCTTT.

Regarding this clonotype: A clone one base away is much larger, so this may be a read error. V is TRBV19 and J is TRBJ2-1; D may be TRBD1 or TRBD2 (5 bases each). There are 12 residues in the CDR3. V was cut by 8 bases and J by 8 bases, with 13 bases left in between. Germline V gene sequence: CDR1 LNHDA, CDR2 SQIVND (reference sequence). CDR3 loop: CASSRGPHEQFF. The CDR3 DNA follows: TGTGCCAGTTCGAGGGGCCCCCATGAGCAGTTCTTC.

This clonotype was found many times. Here the CDR3 reads CASSGTANTGELFF. The CDR3 DNA reads as TGTGCCAGTAGTGGGACAGCGAACACCGGGGAGCTGTTTTTT. The chain combines TRBV19 with TRBJ2-2; 7 bases map to TRBD1. Germline assignment: CDR1 LNHDA and CDR2 SQIVND (reference sequence). Losses at the gene ends were 5 bases for V and 0 bases for J; bases not matched to a gene: 0. The CDR3 is made up of 14 amino acids.

Turning to this clonotype: A much larger clone differs from this one at a single base, so this may be a read error. Because it lacks the conserved phenylalanine or tryptophan at the end, this CDR3 is likely a read error. The chain recombines TRBV5-1 with TRBJ1-1; D not certain. Trimming removed 4 bases from V and 6 bases from J, with 10 bases in between. CDR1 is SGHRS, CDR2 YFSETQ, per germline. The CDR3 is 12 residues long. CDR3 bases: TGCGCCAGCAGCGAAAACTCTCCTGAAGCTTTCCTT. Amino acid sequence: CASSENSPEAFL.